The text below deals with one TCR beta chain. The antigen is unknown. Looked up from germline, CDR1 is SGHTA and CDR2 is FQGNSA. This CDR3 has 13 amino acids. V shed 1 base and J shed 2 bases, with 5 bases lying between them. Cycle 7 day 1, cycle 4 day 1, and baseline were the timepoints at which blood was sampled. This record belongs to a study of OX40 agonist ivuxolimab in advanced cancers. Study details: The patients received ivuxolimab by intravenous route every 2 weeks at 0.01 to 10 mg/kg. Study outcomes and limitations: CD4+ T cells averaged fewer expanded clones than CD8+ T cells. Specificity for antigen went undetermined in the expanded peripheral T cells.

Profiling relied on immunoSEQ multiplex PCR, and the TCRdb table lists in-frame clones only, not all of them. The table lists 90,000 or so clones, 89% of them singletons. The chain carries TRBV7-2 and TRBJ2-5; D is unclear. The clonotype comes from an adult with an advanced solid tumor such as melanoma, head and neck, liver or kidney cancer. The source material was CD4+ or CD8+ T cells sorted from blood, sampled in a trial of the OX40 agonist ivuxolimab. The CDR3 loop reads CASSLDTQETQYF. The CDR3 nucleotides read TGTGCCAGCAGCTTAGACACTCAAGAGACCCAGTACTTC.